A selection of T cell receptor beta chains follows, all from one sample in a study of OX40 agonist ivuxolimab in advanced cancers. Produced via immunoSEQ multiplex PCR; TCRdb's table is partial and in-frame only. Of 60,000 to 90,000 clones listed, about 88% are singletons. The specimen was CD4+ or CD8+ T cells sorted from blood, collected in a trial of the OX40 agonist ivuxolimab. These receptors were collected from an adult with an advanced solid tumor such as melanoma, head and neck, liver or kidney cancer. CDR3s leave out the opening cysteine and the closing phenylalanine or tryptophan.

CDR3aa: ASSTTSGKQF
j_gene: TRBJ2-1
v_gene: TRBV6-5

CDR3aa: ASSIQQGTTNEKLF
j_gene: TRBJ1-4
v_gene: TRBV2

CDR3aa: ASSWNRGEAF
j_gene: TRBJ1-1
v_gene: TRBV7-2

CDR3aa: AISSGPQGNEQF
j_gene: TRBJ2-1
v_gene: TRBV10-3

CDR3aa: SASQGYEQY
j_gene: TRBJ2-7
v_gene: TRBV20-1

CDR3aa: AWIGQGQETQY
j_gene: TRBJ2-5
v_gene: TRBV30

CDR3aa: ASSFSGRAGELF
j_gene: TRBJ2-2
v_gene: TRBV7-2

CDR3aa: ASSPEFNSNQPQH
j_gene: TRBJ1-5
v_gene: TRBV18

CDR3aa: ASSSGQGNEAF
j_gene: TRBJ1-1
v_gene: TRBV28

CDR3aa: ASSIQGASDGYT
j_gene: TRBJ1-2
v_gene: TRBV11-2

CDR3aa: AWSAGAQLY
j_gene: TRBJ1-3
v_gene: TRBV30

CDR3aa: ASSASPQETQY
j_gene: TRBJ2-5
v_gene: TRBV5-1

CDR3aa: ASSAGTYEQY
j_gene: TRBJ2-7
v_gene: TRBV19

CDR3aa: ASTPGSGNYGYT
j_gene: TRBJ1-2
v_gene: TRBV28

CDR3aa: ASTPFRPGQETYEQY
j_gene: TRBJ2-7
v_gene: TRBV27

CDR3aa: ASSDRQGMDGYT
j_gene: TRBJ1-2
v_gene: TRBV6-4

CDR3aa: ASSAQGLSSYNEQF
j_gene: TRBJ2-1
v_gene: TRBV19

CDR3aa: ASSPGVAGGQY
j_gene: TRBJ2-4
v_gene: TRBV7-3

CDR3aa: ASSTTSGEGDTQY
j_gene: TRBJ2-3
v_gene: TRBV19

CDR3aa: ASSPADDGNTIY
j_gene: TRBJ1-3
v_gene: TRBV18

CDR3aa: ASSETSGSMDDTQY
j_gene: TRBJ2-3
v_gene: TRBV6-1

CDR3aa: ASSPGGLRIGELF
j_gene: TRBJ2-2
v_gene: TRBV28

CDR3aa: ATRQSNQPQH
j_gene: TRBJ1-5
v_gene: TRBV10-3

CDR3aa: ASSIDLAGRGTDTQY
j_gene: TRBJ2-3
v_gene: TRBV19

CDR3aa: AGAGTGGRYEQY
j_gene: TRBJ2-7
v_gene: TRBV30

CDR3aa: ASSGAGREQY
j_gene: TRBJ2-7
v_gene: TRBV6-5

CDR3aa: ASGTSMEAF
j_gene: TRBJ1-1
v_gene: TRBV7-6

CDR3aa: ASSQTTGPYEQY
j_gene: TRBJ2-7
v_gene: TRBV28

CDR3aa: ASSLQGHTGELF
j_gene: TRBJ2-2
v_gene: TRBV5-5

CDR3aa: ASSATGTGAYEQY
j_gene: TRBJ2-7
v_gene: TRBV9

CDR3aa: ASSQDPAGSYNEQF
j_gene: TRBJ2-1
v_gene: TRBV4-1